The present T cell receptor beta chain was sequenced within a study of breast tumors, draining lymph nodes, adjacent tissues. The CDR3 totals 15 residues. Trimming cost V 5 bases and J 11 bases; bases outside gene matches: 15. On this clonotype itself: Antigen: not known.

Overall study findings and caveats: Tumor TCR diversity was below lymph nodes but above nontumor tissue.

TCRdb reprocessed the multiplex PCR reads with MiXCR, giving one entry per CDR3 protein. The sample lists over 200,000 distinct CDR3 sequences, less than 40% occurring once. Axillary draining lymph nodes of breast cancer patients supplied the node samples. The sample taken for sequencing was axillary lymph node tissue. This receptor was taken from a female donor with breast cancer. Some clones in this sample may be carry-over from other donors' samples. J is TRBJ2-3 and V is TRBV12-3 or TRBV12-4; 8 bases are a match to TRBD2. The CDR3 bases are TGTGCCAGCAGTCACCGGGGGGGCCCGAACAATGAGCAGTATTTT. Translation: CASSHRGGPNNEQYF.